This record covers a single T cell receptor (beta chain). Its antigen is not yet known. Qualities for individual bases were not recorded, and no much larger clone is one base off. The source of the sample is a study of cytomegalovirus exposure and HLA in healthy donors (dated by TCRdb to about 2017). Some background on the complete study: An earlier analysis of some 620 of the donors reported under 300 Gb of sequence data and around 110 million unique TCR beta sequences obtained from 150 million to 200 million T cells. In addition to the first cohort of hundreds of subjects, a separate validation cohort of approximately 130 different subjects was used. HLA typing covered class I and class II loci at four-digit resolution. The study was designed to test whether signatures of past pathogen exposure could be identified by cataloging public T cell receptors. Rather than using new phenotypic data, the later analysis identified candidate immune exposures from TCR beta sequences and from how often those sequences occurred across donors. Using immunosequencing, the study profiled T cell repertoires from 500 to 800 subjects and related those repertoires to cytomegalovirus serostatus. A later genetic analysis took genome-wide SNP genotypes for about 65% of the 666 donors and used that subset as a discovery cohort. To study patterns of TCR occurrence, a later analysis re-analyzed previously published TCR beta repertoires from 600 to 750 donors and added high-resolution HLA genotyping. To predict cytomegalovirus infection status, the study brought together high-throughput TCR immunosequencing, statistical association of individual TCRs with disease status, and machine learning. An earlier analysis of several hundred of the donors applied high-throughput TCR beta sequencing to assess whether each TCR beta V gene segment acted as functional or pseudogenic. Four or five DR-DQ haplotypes were treated as single units for association and clustering because of strong linkage in the cohort. Donor age, sex, ethnicity and CMV serostatus were collected together with the repertoire data. Among some 410 genotyped donors of the cohort, an average of approximately 230,000 unique TCR beta nucleotide sequences were sequenced per donor, around 20% of them non-productive. The genetic ancestry cluster associated with self-reported Caucasian donors included over 65% of the roughly 410 genotyped donors. Typing coverage varied by locus: 629-630 donors for A, B, C, DRB1 and DQB1; roughly 560 for DQA1; nearly 610 for DPA1; some 470 for DPB1. About 300 gigabases of sequencing data and 70 million to 95 million unique TCR sequences made up an early release that covered approximately 650 HLA-typed donors. All discovery cohort repertoires had been generated using a single sequencing platform.

The library was generated by the immunoSEQ multiplex PCR assay. A mixture of 60 forward primers for TCR Vbeta segments and 13 reverse primers for TCR Jbeta segments was used in the multiplex PCR. The CDR3 region of rearranged TCR beta genes was amplified from genomic DNA with a multiplex PCR assay. On the Illumina HiSeq System, the amplified TCR beta libraries were sequenced as 87-base-pair reads. As for how the authors treated the data: A later analysis tallied 75 million to 95 million unique TCR beta chains across the roughly 610 repertoires, and about 12 million of those chains were shared by two or more donors. Raw reads were error-corrected and collapsed into unique sequences with a nearest-neighbor algorithm that merged closely related sequences to remove PCR and sequencing errors. To assign V, D and J gene segments, CDR3 sequences were aligned to IMGT reference sequences. Each retained sequence needed at least a six-nucleotide match to both a V gene segment and a J gene segment. A rearrangement counted as productive if the CDR3 had no stop codons and remained in frame with V and J, and every other rearrangement counted as non-productive. Following IMGT convention, CDR3 was defined as the stretch from the second conserved V-encoded cysteine to the conserved J-encoded phenylalanine. Sequences without an unambiguous match to a single V gene segment were excluded from the earlier analysis of about 600 of the donors. In an earlier analysis of some 590 of the donors, V segments were called functional above 56.7% productive rearrangements and were called segregating when the between-donor standard deviation exceeded 5%. A statistical classification framework was built for diagnosing cytomegalovirus status from the catalog of TCR beta chain sequences. In a later analysis, V and J genes were assigned by comparing TCR nucleotide sequences against IMGT/GENE-DB human TR gene sequences. Using the TCRdist pipeline, a later analysis assigned CDR3 sequences along with most-parsimonious VDJ recombination scenarios. A later analysis defined each TCR beta chain by its CDR3 amino acid sequence plus V-gene family, and excluded reads lacking a unique V-gene family. As a way to deal with suspected cross-contamination and a sequencing artifact, a later analysis dropped nearly 600 nucleotide sequences that were highly shared and had low generation probability. In a later analysis, a clonal expansion index for each public chain was calculated from normalized within-repertoire ranks of inferred template counts. Generation probabilities in a later analysis came from a VDJ recombination model fitted to out-of-frame rearrangements, and those results were checked against IGoR. In a later analysis, TCR-TCR, TCR-HLA and TCR-CMV co-occurrence was scored with hypergeometric tests, and a repertoire-size bias correction was applied to TCR pairs. In a later analysis, false discovery rates were estimated by permuting HLA or CMV assignments 20 times. A later analysis grouped co-occurring TCRs with DBSCAN, adding TCRdist sequence similarity when clustering within HLA-allele-positive subsets. Repertoires with fewer than 30,000 or more than 120,000 public chains, plus five repertoires with anomalous nucleotide sharing, were excluded from co-occurrence clustering. Sourced from immuneACCESS, this table was stored by TCRdb with only in-frame sequences that have V and J called. A share of the clones is absent; for the studies checked, an unresolved V gene accounts for under half, and the remainder has no known explanation. V and J calls and clone size are copied from that table; D and trimming were computed from the DNA. The sample profile shows 150,000 to 200,000 clones; around 80% of them were found once. The top ten clonotypes cover about 1.8% of the sample.

The CDR1 and CDR2 encoded by the germline V gene are SGDLS and YYNGEE. The CDR3 measures 16 amino acids from cysteine to phenylalanine. Just the 48-base CDR3 DNA is kept, in frame starting at base 1. V lost 0 bases and J lost 7 bases, and the count of bases not matched to a germline gene is 7. The cohort comprised 710 or so healthy bone marrow donors. All cohort members were sampled while nominally healthy, although unrecorded immune exposures were likely present. The donor tested CMV seronegative, placing the donor among the 300 to 400 seronegative members of the cohort. A peripheral blood sample was collected from each donor, and TCR beta sequencing was performed on peripheral blood mononuclear cells. The Qiagen DNeasy Blood Extraction Kit was used to extract genomic DNA from the blood cell samples. Points the paper makes about the study in general: In a later analysis, 16,951 TCR beta sequences were associated with specific HLA alleles at a false discovery rate of 0.05. In an earlier analysis of about 540 of the donors, most TCR beta V segments were observed in productive rearrangements about 87% or about 30% of the time, broadly matching IMGT annotations. In a later analysis, several top co-occurrence clusters were reported to appear linked to parvovirus B19, influenza, CMV and Epstein-Barr virus. According to a later genetic analysis, donors in an Asian-associated ancestry cluster had fewer N-insertions in productive TCRs than the roughly 700-donor mean. It was suggested by the authors that the approach could potentially be generalized to other disease states and immunological phenotypes. Correlated functional status among segregating V segments might reflect linkage disequilibrium, but an unknown experimental factor could not be ruled out. The study gave a list of roughly 150 TCR beta chains associated with cytomegalovirus. In a later analysis, TCR association rates were found to vary across HLA loci, with the most associated TCRs seen for DRB1 alleles and the fewest for HLA-C alleles. A further reported finding was that TCR beta sequences accurately predicted the HLA-A and HLA-B alleles for most subjects in the first cohort. The classifier was reported to diagnose cytomegalovirus status with high specificity and sensitivity in both the original and validation cohorts. In a later analysis, HLA-associated TCR beta chains showed more clonal expansion and lower generation probabilities than non-associated chains that were equally common. An association between a missense DCLRE1C variant and V-gene and J-gene trimming of TCR beta chains was found in a later genetic analysis and replicated in an independent cohort. In a later analysis, most CMV-associated TCR beta chains were found to appear HLA-restricted, with HLA associations seemingly driven largely by CMV exposure. Roughly uniform sequencing depth across donors was assumed in presence/absence analyses, although this assumption may not hold. A group of highly shared sequence variants was considered likely to be a technical artifact of the sequencing pipeline. The cohort was sequenced for TCR beta chains only, and without alpha or paired-chain data the features that could be detected were limited. Because HLA typing was unavailable for some donors at each locus, only the typed subset was used in association tests. Immune exposure information for the cohort was limited to CMV serostatus. While some public TCRs were present in many individuals, most TCR sequences turned up only very rarely across donors. Three of the identified cytomegalovirus-associated TCR beta chains were confirmed in vitro to be specific for cytomegalovirus antigens. Seventeen rarely observed V segments, including chromosome 9 orphons, were excluded from the earlier analysis of 550 to 700 of the donors because counts were too low. When HLA alleles, especially DR and DQ, strongly co-occurred, attributing TCR associations to individual alleles was difficult. Some IMGT-functional V segments, including TRBV6-2 and TRBV6-3, could not be distinguished by the 87-base-pair reads and were therefore excluded.

The sequence is built from TRBV9 and TRBJ1-4; 9 middle bases align to TRBD1. The material sequenced was PBMCs. This clonotype was sampled from a man younger than 35 in good health and CMV-seronegative. The nucleotide sequence is given as TGTGCCAGCAGCGTAGCGGGGGGGACAGGGCGTGAAAAACTGTTTTTT. Its translation is CASSVAGGTGREKLFF.